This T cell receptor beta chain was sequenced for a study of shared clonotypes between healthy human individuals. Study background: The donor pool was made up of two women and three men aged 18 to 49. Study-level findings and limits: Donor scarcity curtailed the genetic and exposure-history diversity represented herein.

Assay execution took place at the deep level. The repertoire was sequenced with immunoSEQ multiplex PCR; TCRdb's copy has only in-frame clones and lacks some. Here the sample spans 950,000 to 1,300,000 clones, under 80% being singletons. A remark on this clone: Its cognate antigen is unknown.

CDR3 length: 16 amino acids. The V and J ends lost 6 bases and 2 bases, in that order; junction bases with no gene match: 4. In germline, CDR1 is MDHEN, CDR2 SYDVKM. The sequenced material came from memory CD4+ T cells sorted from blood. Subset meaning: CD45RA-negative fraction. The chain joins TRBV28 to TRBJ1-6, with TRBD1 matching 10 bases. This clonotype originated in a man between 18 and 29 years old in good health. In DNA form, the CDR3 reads TGTGCCAGCAGGTATGGGACAGGGGCCTATAATTCACCCCTCCACTTT. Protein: CASRYGTGAYNSPLHF. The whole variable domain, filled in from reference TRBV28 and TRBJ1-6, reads DVKVTQSSRYLVKRTGEKVFLECVQDMDHENMFWYRQDPGLGLRLIYFSYDVKMKEKGDIPEGYSVSREKKERFSLILESASTNQTSMYLCASRYGTGAYNSPLHFGNGTRLTVT.